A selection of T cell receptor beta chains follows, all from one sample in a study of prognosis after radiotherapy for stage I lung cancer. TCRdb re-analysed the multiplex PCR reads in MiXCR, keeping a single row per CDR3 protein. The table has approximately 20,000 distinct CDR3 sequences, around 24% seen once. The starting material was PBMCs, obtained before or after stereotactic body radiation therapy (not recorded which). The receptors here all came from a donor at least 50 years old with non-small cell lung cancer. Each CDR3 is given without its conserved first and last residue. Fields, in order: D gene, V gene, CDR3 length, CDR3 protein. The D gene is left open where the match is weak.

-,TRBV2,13,ASSALQGKADTQY
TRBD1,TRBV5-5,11,ASRRTGQETQY
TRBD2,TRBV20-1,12,SAREGGSVHEQF
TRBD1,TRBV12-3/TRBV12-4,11,ASRRDRQETQY
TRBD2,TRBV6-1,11,AIRRAGVGEQF
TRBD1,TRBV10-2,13,ASSEGDRRQETQY
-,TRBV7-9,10,ASSLVASEQY
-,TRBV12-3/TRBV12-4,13,ASSSWKSSTDTQY
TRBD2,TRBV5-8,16,ASSLNRKTSGIKETQH
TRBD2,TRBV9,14,ASSPRLAGGTDTQY
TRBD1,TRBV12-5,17,ASGREIPQTGENQETQY
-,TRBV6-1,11,ASSEQLADTQY
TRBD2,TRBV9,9,ASRTGGEQY
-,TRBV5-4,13,ASSAGTPSYNEQF
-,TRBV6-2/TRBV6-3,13,ASSQLGRGKNIQY
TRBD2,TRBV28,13,ASSFERGGGNEQF
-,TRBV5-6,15,ASSYLGAQGDNSPLH
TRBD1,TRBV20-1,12,SARPAHRGNIQY
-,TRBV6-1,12,ASRSQGWGTEAF
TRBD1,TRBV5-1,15,ASSYVPGQGPDYGYT
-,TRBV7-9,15,ASSLRGDSLPTDTQY
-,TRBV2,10,ASSDPALEQF
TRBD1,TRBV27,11,ASHRGYGYGYT
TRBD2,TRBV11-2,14,ASSLELAGPYNEQF
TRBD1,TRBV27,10,ASRATGFGYT
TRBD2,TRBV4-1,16,ASSPDARTSRRSYERY
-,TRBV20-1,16,SARDRGWGFGRNSPLH
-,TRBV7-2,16,ASSLGLAGEWCTDTQY
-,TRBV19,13,ASKPRERGNYGYT
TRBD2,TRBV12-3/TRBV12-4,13,ASRPSGRRPETQY
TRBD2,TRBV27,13,ASSALAENTDTQY
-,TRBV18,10,ASSPYVSSEF
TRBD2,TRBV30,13,AWRGLTSGNNEQF
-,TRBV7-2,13,VSSLAGSLLETQY
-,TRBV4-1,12,ASSQGSIGNGCT
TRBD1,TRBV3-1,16,ASSQDFVRDSLTDTQY
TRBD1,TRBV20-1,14,SAEATGGGVDYGYT
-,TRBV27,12,ASSLSAGQETQY
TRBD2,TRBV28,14,ASSLTAGGSAGELF
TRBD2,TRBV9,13,ASSLEGGTGETQY
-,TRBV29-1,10,SVGRLTDTQY
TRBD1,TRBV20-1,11,SAGQGFQETQY
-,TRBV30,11,AWNPFSGLEQF
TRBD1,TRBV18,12,ASSAQGFVQPQH
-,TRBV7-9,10,ASRLGAYEQY
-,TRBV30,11,AWSVPENTEAF
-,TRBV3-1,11,ASNQDWSDDYT
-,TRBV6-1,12,ASSEVTRTQPQH
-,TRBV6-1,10,ASRVRAGELF
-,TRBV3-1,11,ASSQSGEQTQY
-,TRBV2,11,ASRLGSVTEAF
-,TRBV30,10,AWKKSGNTIY
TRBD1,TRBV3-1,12,ASSLWDRPYEQY
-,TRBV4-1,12,ASSQGDGDNEQF
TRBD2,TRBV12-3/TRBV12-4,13,ASTPTSGSTDTQY
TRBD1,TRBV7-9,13,ASSLAGQGVHEQY
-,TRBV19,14,ASSILGRGIGQPQH
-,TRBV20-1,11,SARRTNYNEQF
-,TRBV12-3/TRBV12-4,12,ASSLFTSGNTIY